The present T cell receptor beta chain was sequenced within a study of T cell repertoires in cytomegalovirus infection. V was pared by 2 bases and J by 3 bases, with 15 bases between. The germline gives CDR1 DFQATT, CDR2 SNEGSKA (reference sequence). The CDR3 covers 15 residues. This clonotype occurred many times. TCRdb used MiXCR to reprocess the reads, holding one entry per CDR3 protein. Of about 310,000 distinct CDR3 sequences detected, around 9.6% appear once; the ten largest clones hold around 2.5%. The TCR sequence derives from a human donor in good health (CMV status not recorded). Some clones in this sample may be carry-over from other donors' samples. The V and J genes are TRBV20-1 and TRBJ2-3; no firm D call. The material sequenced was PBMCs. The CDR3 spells CSARPGQRRTDTQYF. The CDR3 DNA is TGCAGTGCTAGACCCGGGCAAAGAAGGACAGATACGCAGTATTTT.